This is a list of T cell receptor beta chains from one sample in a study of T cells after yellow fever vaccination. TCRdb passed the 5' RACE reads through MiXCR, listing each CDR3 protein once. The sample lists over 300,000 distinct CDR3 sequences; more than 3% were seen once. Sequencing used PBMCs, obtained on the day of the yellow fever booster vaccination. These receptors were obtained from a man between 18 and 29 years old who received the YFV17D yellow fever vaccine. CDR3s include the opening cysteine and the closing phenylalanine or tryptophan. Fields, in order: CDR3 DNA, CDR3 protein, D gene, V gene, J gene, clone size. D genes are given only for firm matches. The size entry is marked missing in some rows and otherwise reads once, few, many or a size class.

DNA: TGTGCCAGCGGGGGTAAAGGTTTATACACTGAAGCTTTCTTT
CDR3: CASGGKGLYTEAFF
D: -
V: TRBV13
J: TRBJ1-1
size: -

DNA: TGTGCCAGCAGTGTTTTGGGCGGTAGCAATCAGCCCCAGCATTTT
CDR3: CASSVLGGSNQPQHF
D: -
V: TRBV5-6
J: TRBJ1-5
size: many

DNA: TGTGCCAGCAGCTTAGTTATGGATACGCAGTATTTT
CDR3: CASSLVMDTQYF
D: -
V: TRBV7-9
J: TRBJ2-3
size: many

DNA: TGCGCCAGCAGCACCCGTCCTGGGACAGGGGTTAGTTGGACTGGCTACACCTTC
CDR3: CASSTRPGTGVSWTGYTF
D: TRBD1
V: TRBV5-1
J: TRBJ1-2
size: -

DNA: TGTGCCAGCAGCACCGGACTAGCGGGCCTCTCCTACAATGAGCAGTTCTTC
CDR3: CASSTGLAGLSYNEQFF
D: TRBD2
V: TRBV7-9
J: TRBJ2-1
size: -

DNA: TGTGCCATCGGGGCGACAGGGGCCCCTATCTATGGCTACACCTTC
CDR3: CAIGATGAPIYGYTF
D: TRBD1
V: TRBV10-3
J: TRBJ1-2
size: -

DNA: TGTGCCAGCAGCTTGAGAGTCGGGGCGGCCGGGGAGCTGTTTTTT
CDR3: CASSLRVGAAGELFF
D: -
V: TRBV7-9
J: TRBJ2-2
size: -

DNA: TGTGCCAGCAGCCTGGCTCAGGGACAGACCCAGTACTTC
CDR3: CASSLAQGQTQYF
D: -
V: TRBV7-2
J: TRBJ2-5
size: -

DNA: TGTGCCAGCTCACCACCCACGAGGGTTACTGAAGCTTTCTTT
CDR3: CASSPPTRVTEAFF
D: -
V: TRBV18
J: TRBJ1-1
size: few

DNA: TGTGCCAGCAGCGTAGGGGGGGCCCGCACAGATACGCAGTATTTT
CDR3: CASSVGGARTDTQYF
D: -
V: TRBV9
J: TRBJ2-3
size: -

DNA: TGTGCCAGCATCAGGGAACCCCGAGCCCAGTACTTC
CDR3: CASIREPRAQYF
D: -
V: TRBV6-2/TRBV6-3
J: TRBJ2-5
size: -

DNA: TGTGCCAGCAGCCAAGAAGAGACAGCTAATCAGCCCCAGCATTTT
CDR3: CASSQEETANQPQHF
D: -
V: TRBV3-2
J: TRBJ1-5
size: few

DNA: TGTGCCACCAAGGGACTAGCGGGTGAGACCCAGTACTTC
CDR3: CATKGLAGETQYF
D: TRBD2
V: TRBV24-1
J: TRBJ2-5
size: few

DNA: TGTGCCAGCAGCTTAGTCGTCAGGGGGGGCCCCGGAAACATTCAGTACTTC
CDR3: CASSLVVRGGPGNIQYF
D: -
V: TRBV7-2
J: TRBJ2-4
size: many

DNA: TGTGCCAGCAACGAAGGGGGGGCTCAGCCCCAGCATTTT
CDR3: CASNEGGAQPQHF
D: -
V: TRBV9
J: TRBJ1-5
size: many

DNA: TGTGCCAGTAGTAGGTTGGGACTAAACACTGAAGCTTTCTTT
CDR3: CASSRLGLNTEAFF
D: -
V: TRBV19
J: TRBJ1-1
size: few

DNA: TGTGCCAGCAGCCCTAAGACAGGGCGCGGGGGGGACGACGGTGAGCAGTTCTTC
CDR3: CASSPKTGRGGDDGEQFF
D: TRBD2
V: TRBV9
J: TRBJ2-1
size: many

DNA: TGTGCCAGCAGCCAAGTTTTCGGGAAGCCGAACACCGGGGAGCTGTTTTTT
CDR3: CASSQVFGKPNTGELFF
D: -
V: TRBV3-1
J: TRBJ2-2
size: -

DNA: TGCAGCTCCCGGATAAAGTCCTACGAGCAGTACTTC
CDR3: CSSRIKSYEQYF
D: -
V: TRBV29-1
J: TRBJ2-7
size: few

DNA: TGTGCCACCAGGGGGTTGGCAGATACGCAGTATTTT
CDR3: CATRGLADTQYF
D: -
V: TRBV24-1
J: TRBJ2-3
size: few

DNA: TGTGCCACCAGTGATTGGACGGCCTGGGGGGAGACCCAGTACTTC
CDR3: CATSDWTAWGETQYF
D: -
V: TRBV24-1
J: TRBJ2-5
size: -

DNA: TGCAGCGTTGTGAGGGACAGCTACGAGCAGTACTTC
CDR3: CSVVRDSYEQYF
D: TRBD1
V: TRBV29-1
J: TRBJ2-7
size: many

DNA: TGCGCCAGCAGCTTATCCCCCTTAGATCAGCCCCAGCATTTT
CDR3: CASSLSPLDQPQHF
D: -
V: TRBV5-1
J: TRBJ1-5
size: -

DNA: TGCGCCAGCAGCCAGGGTCGGACAGGGGACGCTGAAGCTTTCTTT
CDR3: CASSQGRTGDAEAFF
D: TRBD1
V: TRBV5-1
J: TRBJ1-1
size: few

DNA: TGCGCCAGCAGTGCGGGCCAGGTAGACAGATACAATGAGCAGTTCTTC
CDR3: CASSAGQVDRYNEQFF
D: -
V: TRBV10-1
J: TRBJ2-1
size: many

DNA: TGTGCCAGTATCGGGAAAACACAAGAGACCCAGTACTTC
CDR3: CASIGKTQETQYF
D: -
V: TRBV19
J: TRBJ2-5
size: few

DNA: TGTGCCAGCAGCCAAGATGCGGGGGTCGGGGGCCTTGGAAACACCATATATTTT
CDR3: CASSQDAGVGGLGNTIYF
D: -
V: TRBV4-2
J: TRBJ1-3
size: -

DNA: TGTGCCAGCAGTCGTGGGGGGGCCCAACCCTACGAGCAGTACTTC
CDR3: CASSRGGAQPYEQYF
D: -
V: TRBV2
J: TRBJ2-7
size: -

DNA: TGCGCCAGCAGCCAAGGAGGCCACCAAGAGACCCAGTACTTC
CDR3: CASSQGGHQETQYF
D: -
V: TRBV4-3
J: TRBJ2-5
size: many

DNA: TGTGCCAGTAGTATGGCCCCGCCGAACACTGAAGCTTTCTTT
CDR3: CASSMAPPNTEAFF
D: -
V: TRBV19
J: TRBJ1-1
size: -

DNA: TGCGCCAGCAGTGACTATAATTCACCCCTCCACTTT
CDR3: CASSDYNSPLHF
D: -
V: TRBV5-1
J: TRBJ1-6
size: few

DNA: TGCAGTGCTTACGGGACAGGGGCGCGAGCTTTCTTT
CDR3: CSAYGTGARAFF
D: TRBD1
V: TRBV20-1
J: TRBJ1-1
size: many

DNA: TGTGCCAGCAGCTTAAGGACAGGCTCCCAGCAGCCCCAGCATTTT
CDR3: CASSLRTGSQQPQHF
D: TRBD1
V: TRBV7-2
J: TRBJ1-5
size: many

DNA: TGTGCCATCAGTGAGCAGACAGGAAACACCATATATTTT
CDR3: CAISEQTGNTIYF
D: -
V: TRBV10-3
J: TRBJ1-3
size: few

DNA: TGTGCCAGCAGCTTAGAGGTCAGCTATGGCTACACCTTC
CDR3: CASSLEVSYGYTF
D: -
V: TRBV7-9
J: TRBJ1-2
size: many

DNA: TGCAGTGCTAGAGGGGCTCACCGGGACACTGAAGCTTTCTTT
CDR3: CSARGAHRDTEAFF
D: -
V: TRBV20-1
J: TRBJ1-1
size: few

DNA: TGCGCCAGCAGCCAAGGGTCGGCGGGTGGCTATGGCTACACCTTC
CDR3: CASSQGSAGGYGYTF
D: -
V: TRBV4-3
J: TRBJ1-2
size: many

DNA: TGTGCCAGCATACTCAACCTAGGCGGGCAGTTCTTC
CDR3: CASILNLGGQFF
D: -
V: TRBV7-2
J: TRBJ2-1
size: few

DNA: TGTGCCAGCAGTCCTATAGCGGGGAGGCGGTTCTTC
CDR3: CASSPIAGRRFF
D: TRBD2
V: TRBV6-6
J: TRBJ2-1
size: few

DNA: TGTGCCAGCAGCTTAATTAATTTAGTGGCGTCCGGGGAGCTGTTTTTT
CDR3: CASSLINLVASGELFF
D: -
V: TRBV7-9
J: TRBJ2-2
size: -

DNA: TGCAGTGGCCCACTAGCGGCGGAGACCCAGTACTTC
CDR3: CSGPLAAETQYF
D: TRBD2
V: TRBV20-1
J: TRBJ2-5
size: many